This TCR beta chain originates from a study of PD-1 blockade in mismatch repair-deficient tumors. This CDR3 is 13 amino acids long. PCR or immunohistochemistry showed mismatch repair deficiency in every enrolled patient. Repertoires were generated with immunoSEQ multiplex PCR, while TCRdb's copy carries only in-frame clones and drops some. The sample consists of around 100,000 clones, about 79% of them appearing once. J is TRBJ2-7 and V is TRBV21-1; the D call TRBD1 from the table was never checked on the DNA. TRBV21-1 is a pseudogene. This material consisted of peripheral blood, taken 36 weeks after starting pembrolizumab. The clonotype was recovered from an adult with mismatch repair-deficient cancer. The CDR3 sequence is CASSKWGGYEQYF. As DNA, the CDR3 is TGTGCCAGCAGCAAATGGGGCGGCTACGAGCAGTACTTC.